This T cell receptor (beta chain) appears in the sequencing data of a study of blood T cell repertoires in COVID-19. This clone came up once. Only in-frame clones appear in the TCRdb table, and some are missing; sequencing was by immunoSEQ multiplex PCR. The sample shows 130,000 to 150,000 clones, about 80% of them seen only once. Germline lookup yields CDR1 LGHDT and CDR2 YNNKEL (reference sequence). The CDR3 runs to 14 residues. Trimming removed 1 base at V and 4 bases at J, with 11 bases between. This TCR came from a man between 65 and 80 years old who had recovered from COVID-19. The material sequenced was peripheral blood. This chain joins TRBV3-1 (or the pseudogene TRBV3-2) and TRBJ2-7; the D gene is possibly TRBD2 (5 bases). CDR3 DNA sequence: TGTGCCAGCAGCCAAGTATCCCGGGGTTACGAGCAGTACTTC. Translated, it gives CASSQVSRGYEQYF.